The 29 T cell receptor beta chains in this list originate from one sample, sequenced in a study of human T cells and chemical hapten exposure. Noted time point: pre-sensitization, week 0. Treatment of the sample: therapeutic diphenylcyclopropenone sensitization with weekly scalp DPC. Using its own MiXCR run on the RACE reads, TCRdb lists one record per CDR3 protein. The sample contains more than 250,000 distinct CDR3 sequences, about 9% of which appear only once. The sample here was whole blood, taken in connection with sensitization to the hapten diphenylcyclopropenone (DPC). These receptors were collected from a middle-aged woman with alopecia areata. Some clones in this sample may be carry-over from other donors' samples.

This clonotype was recorded at least ten times. The chain uses TRBV28 and TRBJ2-5, with D perhaps matching TRBD2 (6 bases). This CDR3 region has 15 residues. The germline V gene encodes CDR1 MDHEN and CDR2 SYDVKM. Trimming pared 1 base from V and 4 bases from J, leaving 13 bases between. The CDR3 loop is CASSLFRSGGETQYF. In nucleotides, the CDR3 is TGTGCCAGCAGTTTATTCCGTAGCGGAGGAGAGACCCAGTACTTC.

Only a few counts were recorded for this clonotype. The gene calls are TRBV6-1 and TRBJ1-4; the D is unclear. The CDR3 is 15 residues long. The V end was cut by 2 bases, the J end by 8 bases, with 15 bases between. Germline loops: CDR1 MNHNS, CDR2 SASEGT. CDR3 protein: CASSEYEGSGEKLFF. The CDR3 region has the DNA TGTGCCAGCAGTGAATACGAAGGGTCGGGAGAAAAACTGTTTTTT.

The chain uses TRBV5-8 and TRBJ1-1; D is unclear. CDR1 and CDR2 (germline): SGHTS, YDEGEE. The CDR3 loop spans 14 amino acids. Deletions cut 1 base from V and 6 bases from J, with 13 bases between. The CDR3 loop is CASSLHGVGAEAFF. Here the CDR3 DNA reads TGTGCCAGCAGCTTGCACGGGGTCGGGGCTGAAGCTTTCTTT.

This chain uses TRBV10-3 with TRBJ1-3; D is unresolved. V was cut by 3 bases and J by 2 bases, with 11 bases left in between. Germline values: CDR1 ENHRY, CDR2 SYGVKD. This CDR3 spans 15 amino acids. The CDR3 DNA sequence: TGTGCCATCAGTGATGTAGGGTTCCCTGGAAACACCATATATTTT. Translating it yields CAISDVGFPGNTIYF.

This clonotype is medium-sized. This rearrangement joins TRBV7-2 to TRBJ2-7, with D uncertain. Per germline, CDR1 SGHTA and CDR2 FQGNSA. The V end lost 1 base, the J end lost 2 bases, and 12 bases lay between the germline ends. This CDR3 has 15 amino acids. Here the CDR3 reads CASSLVYGPTYEQYF. The CDR3 region has the DNA TGTGCCAGCAGCTTAGTATACGGCCCCACCTACGAGCAGTACTTC. Combining the CDR3 with reference TRBV7-2 and TRBJ2-7 gives the whole variable domain GAGVSQSPSNKVTEKGKDVELRCDPISGHTALYWYRQSLGQGLEFLIYFQGNSAPDKSGLPSDRFSAERTGGSVSTLTIQRTQQEDSAVYLCASSLVYGPTYEQYFGPGTRLTVT.

The chain combines TRBV24-1 with TRBJ2-3; TRBD2 aligns across 10 bases. Trimming took 5 bases from V and 3 from J; bases not matched to a gene: 4. Germline values: CDR1 KGHDR, CDR2 SFDVKD. The CDR3 loop spans 15 amino acids. In DNA, the CDR3 is TGTGCCACCAGTGGTGCACTAGCGGGAACAGATACGCAGTATTTT. Translated, it gives CATSGALAGTDTQYF.

This sequence joins TRBV28 and TRBJ2-7, with 7 bases lining up with TRBD1. CDR1 and CDR2 (germline): MDHEN, SYDVKM. Trimming took 5 bases from V and 3 from J; bases not matched to a gene: 10. The CDR3 is 15 residues long. Here the CDR3 DNA reads TGTGCCAGCAGTCCCGGACAGGTTCGACTCTACGAGCAGTACTTC. Amino acid sequence: CASSPGQVRLYEQYF.

V usage is TRBV20-1 and J usage is TRBJ2-7; 12 bases are a match to TRBD2. V gave up 2 bases and J gave up 1 base; unmatched junction bases: 6. Germline V gene sequence: CDR1 DFQATT, CDR2 SNEGSKA (reference sequence). This CDR3 comprises 16 residues. The DNA for the CDR3 is TGCAGTGCTAGACGGCTAGCGGGAGGGACTTCCTACGAGCAGTACTTC. Its protein is CSARRLAGGTSYEQYF.

This clonotype turned up a few times. V is TRBV4-3 and J is TRBJ2-7; 8 positions agree with TRBD2. Germline V lookup: CDR1 LGHNA, CDR2 YSLEER. The CDR3 consists of 15 residues. V was pared by 1 base and J by 2 bases, with 4 bases of the junction left unmatched. CDR3 DNA: TGCGCCAGCAGCCAAGGAGTAGCGGGAACCTACGAGCAGTACTTC. Translating it yields CASSQGVAGTYEQYF.

V is TRBV21-1 and J is TRBJ2-2. TRBV21-1 is shown as a pseudogene. The length of the CDR3 is 19 residues. Here the CDR3 reads CASSSQLTHVAANTGELFF. The CDR3 nucleotides read TGTGCCAGCAGCTCCCAACTGACTCACGTCGCGGCGAACACCGGGGAGCTGTTTTTT.

This clonotype was found a few times. The J gene is TRBJ1-6, the V gene TRBV12-3 or TRBV12-4; 7 nucleotides align to TRBD1. The CDR3 spans 13 residues. Trimming at V came to 5 bases and at J to 10 bases, leaving 5 bases not matched to a gene. CDR3 bases: TGTGCCAGCAGTACTGACAGGGCCTCACCCCTCCACTTT. It encodes CASSTDRASPLHF.

This clonotype was counted ten times or more. This chain joins TRBV28 and TRBJ1-1, with D hard to call. Trimming left V 6 bases short and J 8 bases short, with 10 bases between. Germline V gene sequence: CDR1 MDHEN, CDR2 SYDVKM. The CDR3 covers 11 residues. The CDR3 loop reads CASSPGKEAFF. In nucleotides, the CDR3 is TGTGCCAGCAGCCCTGGAAAGGAAGCTTTCTTT.

This clonotype was seen a few times. The chain recombines TRBV29-1 with TRBJ2-2; TRBD1 agrees at 8 bases. Germline loops: CDR1 SQVTM, CDR2 ANQGSEA. The CDR3 loop spans 16 amino acids. V lost 1 base to trimming and J lost 5 bases; unmatched junction nucleotides: 9. The DNA for the CDR3 is TGCAGCGTTGAAGGTCTCTCAGGGGGCCATACCGGGGAGCTGTTTTTT. Protein sequence: CSVEGLSGGHTGELFF.

The chain has TRBV29-1 and TRBJ2-1, with TRBD1 matching over 10 bases. V trimming: 4 bases; J trimming: 3 bases; junction bases outside the gene matches: 3. Germline V gene data show CDR1 as SQVTM and CDR2 as ANQGSEA. CDR3 length equals 14 residues. CDR3 region: CSVVRDRGYNEQFF. For the CDR3, the DNA is TGCAGCGTTGTCCGGGACAGGGGCTACAATGAGCAGTTCTTC.

The chain has TRBV29-1 and TRBJ2-1; the D gene is possibly TRBD2 (6 bases). Trimming shortened V by 3 bases and J by 8 bases, and 20 bases separated the two germline ends. Germline V gene lookup returns CDR1 SQVTM and CDR2 ANQGSEA. The CDR3 is 15 amino acids. The CDR3 nucleotides read TGCAGCGTTGAGGGGAAGGACGGGAGTCGCGATGAGCAGTTCTTC. Translated, it gives CSVEGKDGSRDEQFF.

V and J are TRBV2 and TRBJ2-4, with TRBD2 matching over 9 bases. Unmatched junction bases numbered 1, after V lost 5 bases and J lost 5 bases. Germline-derived CDR1 and CDR2 are SNHLY and FYNNEI. The CDR3 extends over 13 amino acids. CDR3 loop: CASSIAGENIQYF. The CDR3 nucleotides are TGTGCCAGCAGTATAGCGGGGGAAAACATTCAGTACTTC.

This clonotype has at least ten counts. The chain joins TRBV5-1 to TRBJ2-7; D might be TRBD1 (5 bases). This CDR3 region has 13 residues. Germline assignment: CDR1 SGHRS and CDR2 YFSETQ. V was trimmed by 4 bases and J by 1 base, leaving 9 bases between them. CDR3 DNA: TGCGCCAGCAGCGACAGAGTTTCCTACGAGCAGTACTTC. Translating gives CASSDRVSYEQYF.

This clonotype was recorded many times. J is TRBJ1-5 and V is TRBV10-3, with D unresolved. The CDR3 has 15 amino acids. Trimming took 8 bases from V and 0 from J, leaving 14 bases between them. Looked up from germline, CDR1 is ENHRY and CDR2 is SYGVKD. The CDR3 spells CAIPTYITSNQPQHF. CDR3 coding DNA: TGTGCCATCCCGACCTATATCACTAGCAATCAGCCCCAGCATTTT.

At least ten counts were recorded for this clonotype. The rearrangement uses TRBV27 and TRBJ2-7; a weak D match, TRBD2 (6 bases). The CDR3 runs to 12 residues. The V gene lost 2 bases and the J gene lost 6 bases, with 8 bases spanning the gap. Germline V gives CDR1 MNHEY, CDR2 SMNVEV (reference sequence). The CDR3 sequence: CASSLGRGEQYF. CDR3 in DNA: TGTGCCAGCAGTTTAGGGCGGGGCGAGCAGTACTTC.

This clonotype came up a few times. The V and J genes are TRBV6-1 and TRBJ2-1, with D perhaps TRBD2 (6 bases). The CDR3 is made up of 15 amino acids. CDR1 is MNHNS and CDR2 is SASEGT in the germline V gene. The V and J ends lost 2 bases and 2 bases respectively, with 10 bases between them. The CDR3, as DNA: TGTGCCAGCAGTGAACGGGAGAGGACCTACAATGAGCAGTTCTTC. Protein sequence: CASSERERTYNEQFF.

This chain connects TRBV10-3 to TRBJ2-2, with TRBD2 matching 9 bases. The V gene end was trimmed by 6 bases and the J gene end by 5 bases; junction bases not matched to a gene: 10. There are 16 residues in the CDR3. From germline, CDR1 is ENHRY and CDR2 SYGVKD. The CDR3 spells CAIRRAGTSYTGELFF. The CDR3 DNA reads as TGTGCCATCAGGAGGGCCGGGACTAGCTATACCGGGGAGCTGTTTTTT.

A few counts support this clonotype. V and J are TRBV7-2 and TRBJ2-2; TRBD1 is a possible D gene (5 bases). The V gene lost 2 bases and the J gene lost 6 bases, with 13 bases spanning the gap. This CDR3 spans 15 amino acids. The germline V gene encodes CDR1 SGHTA and CDR2 FQGNSA. The CDR3 sequence: CASSLRTWDPGELFF. Written as DNA, the CDR3 is TGTGCCAGCAGCTTACGGACATGGGATCCCGGGGAGCTGTTTTTT.

This clonotype has ten or more counts. V and J are TRBV4-2 and TRBJ2-3; 8 positions match TRBD2. In germline, CDR1 is LGHNA, CDR2 YNFKEQ. V trimming: 0 bases; J trimming: 0 bases; junction bases outside the gene matches: 20. The CDR3 loop spans 22 amino acids. CDR3 protein: CASSQEPSGRSLTLSSTDTQYF. Here the CDR3 DNA reads TGTGCCAGCAGCCAAGAACCGAGCGGGAGAAGCCTTACTCTATCAAGCACAGATACGCAGTATTTT.

At least ten counts were recorded for this clonotype. The rearrangement joins TRBV7-9 to TRBJ2-5, with 9 bases fitting TRBD1. CDR3 length equals 14 residues. V shed 5 bases, J shed 5 bases, and the junction held 6 bases outside the gene matches. Germline V gene sequence: CDR1 SEHNR, CDR2 FQNEAQ (reference sequence). CDR3 bases: TGTGCCAGCAGCCGGACAGGGGAGGTGGAGACCCAGTACTTC. It is translated as CASSRTGEVETQYF.

This clonotype has only one observation. The chain uses TRBV27 and TRBJ2-1, with 9 bases matching TRBD1. With V trimmed by 4 bases and J by 5 bases, 9 bases remained unmatched. Germline lookup yields CDR1 MNHEY and CDR2 SMNVEV (reference sequence). The CDR3 contains 16 residues. CDR3 sequence (DNA): TGTGCCAGCAGTTATGTCCCCCGGACAGGGGACAATGAGCAGTTCTTC. This sequence encodes CASSYVPRTGDNEQFF.

The chain recombines TRBV7-9 with TRBJ2-7; 9 nucleotides line up with TRBD1. Germline V gene lookup returns CDR1 SEHNR and CDR2 FQNEAQ (reference sequence). The V gene end was trimmed by 3 bases and the J gene end by 6 bases; junction bases not matched to a gene: 6. This CDR3 has 14 amino acids. The CDR3 loop reads CASSLGQGVGEQYF. DNA of the CDR3: TGTGCCAGCAGCTTGGGACAGGGTGTAGGCGAGCAGTACTTC. Based on the CDR3 plus reference TRBV7-9 and TRBJ2-7, the full variable domain is DTGVSQNPRHKITKRGQNVTFRCDPISEHNRLYWYRQTLGQGPEFLTYFQNEAQLEKSRLLSDRFSAERPKGSFSTLEIQRTEQGDSAMYLCASSLGQGVGEQYFGPGTRLTVT.

The rearrangement links TRBV28 to TRBJ2-7; D call uncertain. V gave up 10 bases and J gave up 6 bases, with 19 bases separating them. CDR3 length equals 13 residues. Germline assignment: CDR1 MDHEN and CDR2 SYDVKM. The CDR3 reads CANAQAASGEQYF. DNA of the CDR3: TGTGCCAACGCGCAAGCCGCATCTGGCGAGCAGTACTTC.

The gene calls are TRBV12-3 or TRBV12-4 and TRBJ2-2, with TRBD1 matching 11 bases. Trimming cost V 5 bases and J 6 bases; bases outside gene matches: 5. The CDR3 loop spans 15 amino acids. The DNA of the CDR3 is TGTGCCAGCAGTATCCGGGACAGGGGGTCCGGGGAGCTGTTTTTT. It encodes CASSIRDRGSGELFF.

This clonotype was picked up many times. V usage is TRBV6-2 or TRBV6-3 and J usage is TRBJ2-1; no reliable D call. The CDR3 covers 14 residues. Trimming removed 5 bases at V and 6 bases at J, with 14 bases between. Germline CDR1 reads MNHEY; CDR2 reads SVGEGT. The CDR3 here is CASSLPGGLNEQFF. The CDR3 DNA reads as TGTGCCAGCAGTCTCCCTGGCGGCCTCAATGAGCAGTTCTTC.